The subject of this entry is one TCR beta chain. V lost 7 bases and J 6 bases, leaving 19 bases between the germline ends. The CDR3 runs 16 residues. Per germline, CDR1 SEHNR and CDR2 FQNEAQ (reference sequence). Specified treatment: over 15 received Ad26.COV2.S at low or high dose, single or two shots; 5 received placebo; per-sample allocation not given. Collection of the samples took place on day 63 after the first injection of vaccine or placebo. The data derive from a study of Ad26.COV2.S vaccination and SARS-CoV-2 variants. Study overall: Of the COV1001 trial arms, the Ad26.COV2.S arm included the donor.

Method: immunoSEQ multiplex PCR; TCRdb's copy keeps in-frame clones and lacks some. The data show around 400,000 clones, under 90% seen once. The chain employs TRBV7-9 and TRBJ1-6; D gene unclear. The receptor comes from a person between 18 and 59 years old who received the Ad26.COV2.S COVID-19 vaccine or a placebo. The source was peripheral blood, collected in a trial of Ad26.COV2.S vaccine versus placebo. The CDR3 DNA reads as TGTGCCAGCACCCTCCTAAAGGGCAGGACTAATTCACCCCTCCACTTT. Protein sequence: CASTLLKGRTNSPLHF. Full variable domain (missing parts from reference TRBV7-9 and TRBJ1-6): DTGVSQNPRHKITKRGQNVTFRCDPISEHNRLYWYRQTLGQGPEFLTYFQNEAQLEKSRLLSDRFSAERPKGSFSTLEIQRTEQGDSAMYLCASTLLKGRTNSPLHFGNGTRLTVT.